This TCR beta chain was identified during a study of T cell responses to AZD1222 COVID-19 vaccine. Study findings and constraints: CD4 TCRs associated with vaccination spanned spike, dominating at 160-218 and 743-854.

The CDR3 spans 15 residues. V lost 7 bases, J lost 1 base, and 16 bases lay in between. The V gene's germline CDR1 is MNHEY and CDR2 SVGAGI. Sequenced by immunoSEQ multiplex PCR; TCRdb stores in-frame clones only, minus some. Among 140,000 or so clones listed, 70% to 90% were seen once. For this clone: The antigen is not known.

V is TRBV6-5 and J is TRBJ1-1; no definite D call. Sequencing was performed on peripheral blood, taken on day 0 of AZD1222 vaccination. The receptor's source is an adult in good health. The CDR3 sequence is CASTWLEVANTEAFF. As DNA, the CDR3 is TGTGCCAGCACTTGGCTTGAGGTCGCGAACACTGAAGCTTTCTTT.